The present T cell receptor beta chain was sequenced within a study of T cells in Graves' hyperthyroidism and ophthalmopathy. Study-wide findings and caveats: A model of 13 V-J features distinguished ophthalmopathy from stable hyperthyroidism.

CDR3 length equals 12 residues. CDR1 and CDR2 from the germline V gene are SQVTM and ANQGSEA. Amplification yielded TCR beta CDR3 regions, with RNA transcripts as the source. When the TCR CDR3 underwent first-round RT-PCR, the HTBI primer set was used. From the multiplex PCR reads, TCRdb called clonotypes with MiXCR, one entry per CDR3 protein. The sample yields around 580,000 distinct CDR3 sequences, 46% seen once. Comment on this clonotype: Its antigen remains unidentified.

Stable hyperthyroidism: no ophthalmopathy progression over 18 months of follow-up. The chain recombines TRBV29-1 with TRBJ2-3; D possibly corresponds to TRBD2 (7 bases). The sequencing sample was made of peripheral blood or thyroid tissue (not recorded which). The receptor's source is a woman between 18 and 29 years old with Graves' hyperthyroidism. CDR3: CTEGGLRDTQYF. The CDR3 DNA reads as TGCACCGAAGGGGGACTAAGGGATACGCAGTATTTT.